The 3 T cell receptor beta chains below come from one sample, sequenced in a study of control samples from healthy donors and cancer patients. Generated by immunoSEQ multiplex PCR, the TCRdb table keeps only in-frame clones and is missing some. The sample includes some 71,000 clones, 89% of them seen just once. The specimen was PBMCs. The receptors were gathered from a man in his sixties with lung cancer.

The chain recombines TRBV4-1 with TRBJ2-2; unclear D gene. Germline CDR1 MGHRA, CDR2 YSYEKL. The CDR3 is 15 residues long. Trimming pared 11 bases from V and 4 bases from J, leaving 20 bases between. DNA of the CDR3: TGCGCCCCCAGCCGCCTCAGACCAACCACCGGGGAGCTGTTTTTT. Its protein product is CAPSRLRPTTGELFF.

The CDR3: CASSLTQYTGELFF. The DNA for the CDR3 is TGTGCCAGCAGCCTGACACAGTACACCGGGGAGCTGTTTTTT. This chain joins TRBV11-3 and TRBJ2-2; D is uncertain. V was clipped by 5 bases and J by 3 bases, with 10 bases between them. Germline-derived CDR1 and CDR2 are SGHNT and YENEEA. The CDR3 extends over 14 amino acids.

This chain joins TRBV29-1 and TRBJ1-1, with no clear D. From germline, CDR1 is SQVTM and CDR2 ANQGSEA. CDR3 size: 12 residues. V was pared by 6 bases and J by 6 bases, with 14 bases between. The CDR3 is CSVKRVTAEAFF. Here the CDR3 DNA reads TGCAGCGTGAAACGCGTTACAGCTGAAGCTTTCTTT.